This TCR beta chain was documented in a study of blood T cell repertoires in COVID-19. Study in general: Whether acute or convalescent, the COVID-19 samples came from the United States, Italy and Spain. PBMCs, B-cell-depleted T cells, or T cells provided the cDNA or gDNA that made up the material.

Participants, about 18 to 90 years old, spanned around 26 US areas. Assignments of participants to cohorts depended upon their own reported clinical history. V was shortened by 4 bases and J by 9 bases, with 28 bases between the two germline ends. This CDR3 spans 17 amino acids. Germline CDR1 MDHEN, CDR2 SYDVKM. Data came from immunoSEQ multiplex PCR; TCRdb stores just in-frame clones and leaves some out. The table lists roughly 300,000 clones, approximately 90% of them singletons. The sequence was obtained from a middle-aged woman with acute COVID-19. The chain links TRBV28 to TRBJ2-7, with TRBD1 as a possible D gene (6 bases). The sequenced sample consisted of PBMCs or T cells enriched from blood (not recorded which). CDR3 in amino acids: CASSSPQGRTFYDGQYF. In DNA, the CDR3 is TGTGCCAGCAGTTCCCCCCAGGGGCGAACATTCTACGACGGGCAGTACTTC.